Below, 13 T cell receptor beta chains from the same sample are listed, as sequenced in a study of regulatory T cells in long-lasting Graves disease. Time point described: newly diagnosed GD, antithyroid drugs for less than 3 months. Making the TCR library involved RNA that had been extracted from PBMCs. Construction of TCR beta libraries relied on iRepertoire HTBI primers and on Arm-PCR targeting CDR3 regions. TCRdb re-analysed the multiplex PCR reads in MiXCR, keeping a single row per CDR3 protein. The sample records about 470,000 distinct CDR3 sequences, around 14% being singletons. The same data also went into a second study, on T cells in Graves' hyperthyroidism and ophthalmopathy.

The sample consisted of peripheral blood mononuclear cells (PBMCs), taken at new diagnosis, from a patient treated with antithyroid drugs. The receptors were sampled from a woman in her 30s with Graves disease.

This clonotype showed up many times. The J gene is TRBJ1-2, the V gene TRBV5-5; D is possibly TRBD1 (6 bases). This CDR3 has 14 amino acids. CDR1 is SGHKS, CDR2 YYEKEE, per germline (reference sequence). Trimming pared 4 bases from V and 6 bases from J, leaving 16 bases between. CDR3 sequence: CASSLFPGDNGYTF. DNA for the CDR3: TGTGCCAGCAGCCTCTTCCCAGGGGACAATGGCTACACCTTC.

This clonotype was recorded many times. The V gene is TRBV28, the J gene TRBJ2-5; 7 bases line up with TRBD2. The germline CDR1 and CDR2 sequences are MDHEN and SYDVKM. With V trimmed by 4 bases and J by 5 bases, 4 bases remained unmatched. There are 13 residues in the CDR3. CDR3 in DNA: TGTGCCAGCAGTTGGACTAGACCGGAGACCCAGTACTTC. Translated, it gives CASSWTRPETQYF. Looking up the rest from reference TRBV28 and TRBJ2-5 gives the full variable domain: DVKVTQSSRYLVKRTGEKVFLECVQDMDHENMFWYRQDPGLGLRLIYFSYDVKMKEKGDIPEGYSVSREKKERFSLILESASTNQTSMYLCASSWTRPETQYFGPGTRLLVL.

The CDR3 region is CASSQALARETQYF. The CDR3 region has the DNA TGTGCCAGCAGCCAAGCGCTAGCGCGAGAGACCCAGTACTTC. The V call is TRBV3-1, the J call TRBJ2-5, with TRBD2 as a possible D gene (6 bases). Germline values: CDR1 LGHDT, CDR2 YNNKEL (reference sequence). The CDR3 covers 14 residues. V lost 1 base and J 4 bases, leaving 10 bases between the germline ends.

A few counts support this clonotype. The chain recombines TRBV5-1 with TRBJ2-7, with D tentatively TRBD2 (5 bases). Per germline, CDR1 SGHRS and CDR2 YFSETQ. V shed 4 bases and J shed 5 bases, with 16 bases lying between them. CDR3 length equals 14 residues. The CDR3 DNA reads TGCGCCAGCAGCGCCGGGATCCCCGCGAACGAGCAGTACTTC. Translating gives CASSAGIPANEQYF.

There are many counts of this clonotype. CDR3 sequence (DNA): TGCAGTGCTAGAGATAGAGGCAGGCGAAGCACAGATACGCAGTATTTT. Its translation: CSARDRGRRSTDTQYF. This chain links TRBV20-1 with TRBJ2-3, with no clear D. Between the trimmed V and J ends, which lost 0 bases and 0 bases, there was a span of 13 bases. The CDR3 loop spans 16 amino acids. Germline values: CDR1 DFQATT, CDR2 SNEGSKA (reference sequence).

This clonotype was recorded at least ten times. V gene TRBV9 combines with J gene TRBJ1-5; D possibly corresponds to TRBD1 (6 bases). The V gene lost 4 bases and the J gene lost 0 bases, with 8 bases spanning the gap. CDR3 length: 14 residues. The V gene's germline CDR1 is SGDLS and CDR2 YYNGEE. CDR3 in amino acids: CASSKDSSNQPQHF. The CDR3 coding sequence is TGTGCCAGCAGCAAGGACAGTAGCAATCAGCCCCAGCATTTT.

This clonotype was observed at least ten times. The J gene is TRBJ2-2, the V gene TRBV28; TRBD1 agrees at 7 bases. J was trimmed by 6 bases and V by 3 bases; bases with no gene match: 4. There are 14 residues in the CDR3. The germline gives CDR1 MDHEN, CDR2 SYDVKM. The CDR3 spells CASSLTGRSGELFF. The DNA of the CDR3 is TGTGCCAGCAGTTTGACAGGGCGGTCCGGGGAGCTGTTTTTT.

The chain employs TRBV11-3 and TRBJ2-6; TRBD1 matches at 8 bases. This CDR3 has 19 residues. J lost 0 bases, V lost 3 bases, and 10 bases had no gene match. The germline gives CDR1 SGHNT, CDR2 YENEEA. The CDR3 nucleotides are TGTGCCAGCAGCTTGTATTCCGGGACAGGTTCCTCTGGGGCCAACGTCCTGACTTTC. Its translation: CASSLYSGTGSSGANVLTF.

In its sample, this clonotype was seen many times. V gene TRBV3-1 combines with J gene TRBJ2-7, with unresolved D. CDR3 length: 13 residues. Germline V gene data show CDR1 as LGHDT and CDR2 as YNNKEL (reference sequence). V was clipped by 0 bases and J by 6 bases, with 9 bases between them. The CDR3 protein is CASSQEGNPEQYF. Here the CDR3 DNA reads TGTGCCAGCAGCCAAGAGGGGAACCCCGAGCAGTACTTC.

The table lists this clonotype with many counts. The chain is built from TRBV11-1 and TRBJ1-2, with 8 nucleotides matching TRBD1. The CDR3 is made up of 15 amino acids. Germline loops: CDR1 SGHAT, CDR2 FQDESV (reference sequence). V shed 5 bases and J 1 base; nucleotides not matched to a gene: 6. CDR3 DNA: TGTGCCAGCAGCCCACAGGGGGTTCTTAACTATGGCTACACCTTC. Translating it yields CASSPQGVLNYGYTF. Full variable domain (rest looked up from reference TRBV11-1 and TRBJ1-2): EAEVAQSPRYKITEKSQAVAFWCDPISGHATLYWYRQILGQGPELLVQFQDESVVDDSQLPKDRFSAERLKGVDSTLKIQPAELGDSAMYLCASSPQGVLNYGYTFGSGTRLTVV.

This clonotype was observed many times. The rearrangement joins TRBV13 to TRBJ2-1; TRBD2 aligns across 7 bases. The CDR3 sequence is 15 residues long. V gave up 2 bases and J gave up 4 bases; unmatched junction bases: 5. Germline assignment: CDR1 PRHDT and CDR2 FYEKMQ (reference sequence). The CDR3 spells CASSLRLAEYNEQFF. CDR3 nucleotides: TGTGCCAGCAGCTTAAGGCTAGCGGAGTACAATGAGCAGTTCTTC.

This clonotype was picked up a small number of times. The chain recombines TRBV24-1 with TRBJ2-3; no firm D call. V lost 5 bases to trimming and J lost 0 bases, with 2 bases between them. The CDR3 covers 12 residues. Germline values: CDR1 KGHDR, CDR2 SFDVKD. CDR3 DNA sequence: TGTGCCACCAGTGGGAGCACAGATACGCAGTATTTT. It is translated as CATSGSTDTQYF.

In its sample, this clonotype was seen many times. J is TRBJ1-2 and V is TRBV6-1, with D tentatively TRBD1 (5 bases). The V end was cut by 5 bases, the J end by 4 bases, with 14 bases between. Germline lookup yields CDR1 MNHNS and CDR2 SASEGT. The CDR3 contains 14 residues. CDR3 loop: CASSPSSGGYGYTF. The DNA of the CDR3 is TGTGCCAGCAGTCCCTCCTCGGGGGGCTATGGCTACACCTTC.